This TCR beta chain was identified during a study of cytomegalovirus exposure and HLA in healthy donors. The PCR had 60 Vbeta and 13 Jbeta primers. The data were produced by immunoSEQ multiplex PCR, yet TCRdb's version contains in-frame clones alone and is incomplete. The table records around 91,000 clones, roughly 84% of them present only once. V was shortened by 0 bases and J by 0 bases, with 12 bases between the two germline ends. The CDR3 covers 17 residues. Germline V gene data show CDR1 as WNHNN and CDR2 as SYGVQD (reference sequence). This clone has a handful of counts. The antigen remains undetermined. Study observations and caveats: Later on, analysis showed that most CMV-associated TCR beta chains appeared to be HLA-restricted. In a later analysis, V- and J-gene trimming of beta chains associated with a DCLRE1C missense variant, replicated independently.

The TCR comes from a young man in good health and CMV-seronegative. Sequencing input: PBMCs. The chain employs TRBV10-1 and TRBJ1-3; D is perhaps TRBD1 (5 bases). The CDR3 sequence is CASSESAGSVSGNTIYF. The CDR3 coding sequence is TGCGCCAGCAGTGAGTCCGCAGGGTCTGTCTCTGGAAACACCATATATTTT.